The 20 T cell receptor beta chains in this list originate from one sample, sequenced in a study of blood T cell repertoires in COVID-19. Sequencing used immunoSEQ multiplex PCR; TCRdb keeps in-frame clones, though not all of them. The sample holds roughly 100,000 clones, 88% seen once. The sequenced sample was peripheral blood. These TCRs come from a man aged 50 or older with COVID-19, enrolled during active disease.

The gene calls are TRBV12-3 or TRBV12-4 and TRBJ2-7; no reliable D call. The CDR3 runs to 12 residues. The ends were cut back, 8 bases at V and 2 bases at J, with 10 bases in the middle. CDR3 DNA sequence: TGTGCCAGCGGGCTGATTCCCTACGAGCAGTACTTC. This sequence encodes CASGLIPYEQYF.

This clone was seen only a few times. The CDR3 DNA follows: TGTGCCAGCAGCCACTCAGGGGCCAGAGGCAATCAGCCCCAGCATTTT. Amino acid sequence: CASSHSGARGNQPQHF. This chain links TRBV3-1 (or the pseudogene TRBV3-2) with TRBJ1-5, with D possibly matching TRBD1 (6 bases). The CDR3 has 16 residues. Germline V gene data show CDR1 as LGHDT and CDR2 as YNNKEL (reference sequence). V lost 3 bases and J 2 bases, leaving 14 bases between the germline ends.

The gene calls are TRBV13 and TRBJ2-1; 11 nucleotides match TRBD2. Trimming at V came to 2 bases and at J to 5 bases, leaving 5 bases not matched to a gene. The CDR3 totals 16 residues. Germline values: CDR1 PRHDT, CDR2 FYEKMQ (reference sequence). The DNA of the CDR3 is TGTGCCAGCAGCTTAAAACTAGCGGGGGCTAACAATGAGCAGTTCTTC. Translating it yields CASSLKLAGANNEQFF.

The V gene is TRBV6-5, the J gene TRBJ1-2; TRBD1 aligns across 9 bases. Germline CDR1 is MNHEY and CDR2 is SVGAGI. V lost 7 bases and J lost 6; bases outside the gene matches: 6. This CDR3 spans 13 amino acids. The CDR3 loop is CASKKTGGDGYTF. The CDR3 DNA reads TGTGCCAGCAAGAAAACAGGGGGCGATGGCTACACCTTC.

The chain links TRBV19 to TRBJ2-5, with D tentatively TRBD2 (5 bases). This CDR3 is 13 amino acids long. V gave up 5 bases and J gave up 2 bases, with 9 bases separating them. Germline V CDR1 and CDR2: LNHDA, SQIVND (reference sequence). The DNA of the CDR3 is TGTGCCAGTAGTCAACGGGAACAAGAGACCCAGTACTTC. This codes for CASSQREQETQYF.

The chain carries TRBV9 and TRBJ2-1; TRBD2 might be the D (6 bases). V lost 0 bases, J lost 6 bases, and 13 bases lay in between. The CDR3 length is 15 residues. Germline V CDR1 and CDR2: SGDLS, YYNGEE. CDR3 sequence: CASSVAEGLSNEQFF. The CDR3, as DNA: TGTGCCAGCAGCGTAGCGGAGGGTCTCAGCAATGAGCAGTTCTTC.

V is TRBV2 and J is TRBJ1-2, with D possibly matching TRBD1 (6 bases). The V end was cut by 2 bases, the J end by 6 bases, with 10 bases between. Per the germline V gene, CDR1 is SNHLY and CDR2 is FYNNEI. The CDR3 has 13 residues. CDR3 bases: TGTGCCAGCAGTGAACAGGGGTTGCATGGCTACACCTTC. Translation: CASSEQGLHGYTF.

This clone counts as medium-sized. The chain employs TRBV28 and TRBJ2-5; tentatively, D is TRBD2 (5 bases). Germline CDR1 and CDR2: MDHEN and SYDVKM. V was pared by 4 bases and J by 7 bases, with 13 bases between. The length of the CDR3 is 13 residues. The CDR3 DNA reads TGTGCCAGCAGTTGGAGACTAATGGGGACCCAGTACTTC. Translation gives CASSWRLMGTQYF.

This clone turned up a few times. V is TRBV6-2 or TRBV6-3 and J is TRBJ2-1; tentatively, D is TRBD2 (5 bases). There are 15 residues in the CDR3. Trimming pared 3 bases from V and 2 bases from J, leaving 11 bases between. Germline-derived CDR1 and CDR2 are MNHEY and SVGEGT. The CDR3 DNA sequence: TGTGCCAGCAGTTATCTACGGGGAACCTACAATGAGCAGTTCTTC. This sequence encodes CASSYLRGTYNEQFF.

This rearrangement joins TRBV4-1 to TRBJ1-5; unclear D gene. The ends were cut back, 0 bases at V and 5 bases at J, with 5 bases in the middle. The CDR3 spans 13 residues. In germline, CDR1 is MGHRA, CDR2 YSYEKL. The CDR3 region has the DNA TGCGCCAGCAGCCAAGATTCGGATCAGCCCCAGCATTTT. Encoded protein: CASSQDSDQPQHF.

This chain uses TRBV6-6 with TRBJ1-6, with 10 bases lining up with TRBD1. Germline V lookup: CDR1 MNHNY, CDR2 SVGAGI (reference sequence). This CDR3 is built from 15 residues. The V segment lost 5 bases and the J segment 5 bases; nucleotides outside the gene matches: 3. In nucleotides, the CDR3 is TGTGCCAGCAGTCGGGGGACAGGGGATAATTCACCCCTCCACTTT. Encoded protein: CASSRGTGDNSPLHF.

This chain uses TRBV7-9 with TRBJ1-4, with TRBD1 matching over 7 bases. In germline, CDR1 is SEHNR, CDR2 FQNEAQ (reference sequence). V lost 1 base and J lost 3; bases outside the gene matches: 5. The CDR3 length is 16 residues. As DNA, the CDR3 is TGTGCCAGCAGCTTAGACCTGACAGGGTCTAATGAAAAACTGTTTTTT. Amino acids: CASSLDLTGSNEKLFF.

The gene calls are TRBV10-3 and TRBJ2-7; D might be TRBD2 (5 bases). The CDR3 extends over 16 amino acids. Germline V gives CDR1 ENHRY, CDR2 SYGVKD. The V end lost 2 bases, the J end lost 2 bases, and 16 bases lay between the germline ends. For the CDR3, the DNA is TGTGCCATCAGTGAGATATCGGACTTAACCGCCTACGAGCAGTACTTC. It yields the protein CAISEISDLTAYEQYF.

This clone occurred once. The V and J genes are TRBV12-3 or TRBV12-4 and TRBJ1-5, with D hard to call. The CDR3 covers 12 residues. The germline V and J ends were trimmed by 5 bases and 3 bases, with 5 bases remaining between them. The CDR3 DNA reads TGTGCCAGCAGTCAGGACAATCAGCCCCAGCATTTT. Amino acids: CASSQDNQPQHF.

This chain joins TRBV18 and TRBJ1-3; TRBD1 is a possible D gene (5 bases). The V end was cut by 3 bases, the J end by 3 bases, with 15 bases between. The CDR3 runs 16 residues. Germline CDR1 is KGHSH and CDR2 is LQKENI. CDR3 in amino acids: CASSPLDKGYGNTIYF. The CDR3 DNA is TGTGCCAGCTCACCGCTAGACAAGGGGTATGGAAACACCATATATTTT. Variable domain in full (rest from reference TRBV18 and TRBJ1-3): NAGVMQNPRHLVRRRGQEARLRCSPMKGHSHVYWYRQLPEEGLKFMVYLQKENIIDESGMPKERFSAEFPKEGPSILRIQQVVRGDSAAYFCASSPLDKGYGNTIYFGEGSWLTVV.

The chain carries TRBV5-1 and TRBJ1-6, with a tentative D call TRBD1 (5 bases). The germline V gene has CDR1 SGHRS and CDR2 YFSETQ. The CDR3 is 15 residues long. V was shortened by 2 bases and J by 3 bases, with 9 bases between the two germline ends. CDR3 bases: TGCGCCAGCAGCTTTGGGCAGGGCTATAATTCACCCCTCCACTTT. Protein sequence: CASSFGQGYNSPLHF.

The chain has TRBV3-1 (or the pseudogene TRBV3-2) and TRBJ1-1; perhaps TRBD1 as D (6 bases). The CDR3 extends over 13 amino acids. V was pared by 5 bases and J by 1 base, with 8 bases between. Germline assignment: CDR1 LGHDT and CDR2 YNNKEL (reference sequence). CDR3 sequence: CASSGTTNTEAFF. CDR3 bases: TGTGCCAGCAGCGGGACAACGAACACTGAAGCTTTCTTT.

This chain uses TRBV7-2 with TRBJ2-7; 12 positions match TRBD2. Per germline, CDR1 SGHTA and CDR2 FQGNSA. The length of the CDR3 is 15 residues. J gave up 7 bases and V 3 bases, and 7 bases lay outside the gene matches. The CDR3: CASSFITSGGKEQYF. The CDR3 bases are TGTGCCAGCAGCTTCATCACTAGCGGGGGGAAGGAGCAGTACTTC.

The count of this clone is one. The chain has TRBV15 and TRBJ2-7, with TRBD2 identical over 8 bases. V trimming: 4 bases; J trimming: 3 bases; junction bases outside the gene matches: 5. Germline loops: CDR1 LNHNV, CDR2 YYDKDF (reference sequence). The CDR3 extends over 14 amino acids. This CDR3 reads CATSKGLGDYEQYF. CDR3 nucleotides: TGTGCCACCAGCAAGGGACTAGGAGACTACGAGCAGTACTTC.

The rearrangement joins TRBV9 to TRBJ2-7; 9 bases fit TRBD1. In germline, CDR1 is SGDLS, CDR2 YYNGEE. Unmatched junction bases numbered 6, after V lost 2 bases and J lost 0 bases. CDR3 length: 16 amino acids. In DNA form, the CDR3 reads TGTGCCAGCAGCGTTGGGACAGGGACAGACTCCTACGAGCAGTACTTC. Encoded protein: CASSVGTGTDSYEQYF.